The 23 T cell receptor beta chains listed next were all sequenced from one sample in a study of cytomegalovirus exposure and HLA in healthy donors. Measured with immunoSEQ multiplex PCR; TCRdb has only the in-frame clones, and not every one. The table shows tens of thousands of clones, with 95% to 97% occurring only once. Material: PBMCs. Source of these receptors: a young woman in good health and CMV-seronegative.

The J gene is TRBJ2-2, the V gene TRBV14, with D tentatively TRBD2 (6 bases). The CDR3 extends over 14 amino acids. V lost 10 bases and J lost 1, with 13 bases in between. Germline loops: CDR1 SGHDN, CDR2 FVKESK. CDR3 nucleotide sequence: TGTGCCACAAGGAGTAGCGGGAACACCGGGGAGCTGTTTTTT. Its translation: CATRSSGNTGELFF.

Points on this clone: Other DNA variants within this sample encode the same CDR3. The chain carries TRBV18 and TRBJ2-5; 9 nucleotides match TRBD2. The CDR3 runs to 14 residues. Germline-derived CDR1 and CDR2 are KGHSH and LQKENI. Trimming cost V 3 bases and J 1 base; bases outside gene matches: 0. CDR3 sequence reads: CASSPTSGQETQYF. CDR3 DNA: TGTGCCAGCTCACCGACTAGCGGCCAAGAGACCCAGTACTTC.

The rearrangement joins TRBV11-1 to TRBJ2-7, with D unresolved. Trimming took 5 bases from V and 2 from J, leaving 10 bases between them. CDR1 SGHAT and CDR2 FQDESV come from the germline V gene (reference sequence). The CDR3 is made up of 13 amino acids. This chain's CDR3 is CASSPLNPYEQYF. The DNA for the CDR3 is TGTGCCAGCAGCCCGCTAAACCCCTACGAGCAGTACTTC.

This chain connects TRBV7-2 to TRBJ2-1; weak D call: TRBD2 (5 bases). V lost 1 base and J lost 4, with 5 bases in between. This CDR3 has 13 amino acids. Germline V gene lookup returns CDR1 SGHTA and CDR2 FQGNSA. The CDR3 region is CASSLGEYNEQFF. The DNA for the CDR3 is TGTGCCAGCAGCTTAGGGGAGTACAATGAGCAGTTCTTC. Combining the CDR3 with reference TRBV7-2 and TRBJ2-1 gives the whole variable domain GAGVSQSPSNKVTEKGKDVELRCDPISGHTALYWYRQSLGQGLEFLIYFQGNSAPDKSGLPSDRFSAERTGGSVSTLTIQRTQQEDSAVYLCASSLGEYNEQFFGPGTRLTVL.

This clone occurred a few times. The chain links TRBV6-5 to TRBJ2-7; D not certain. CDR3 size: 11 residues. CDR1 is MNHEY and CDR2 is SVGAGI in the germline V gene. The V and J ends lost 3 bases and 11 bases respectively, with 11 bases between them. In DNA, the CDR3 is TGTGCCAGCAGTTATTCTGGGCTCGAGTACTTC. It translates to CASSYSGLEYF.

The J gene is TRBJ2-2, the V gene TRBV19; unclear D gene. Germline V gives CDR1 LNHDA, CDR2 SQIVND (reference sequence). The CDR3 consists of 13 residues. The V end lost 4 bases, the J end lost 1 base, and 4 bases lay between the germline ends. The CDR3 here is CASSTQNTGELFF. The CDR3 bases are TGTGCCAGTAGTACCCAGAACACCGGGGAGCTGTTTTTT.

The rearrangement uses TRBV5-6 and TRBJ2-3; the match to TRBD1 covers 12 bases. CDR1 is SGHDT, CDR2 YYEEEE, per germline. This CDR3 region has 15 residues. V dropped 2 bases and J dropped 8; count of bases not matched to a gene: 6. The CDR3 loop reads CASSLKGQGAFTQYF. CDR3 coding DNA: TGTGCCAGCAGCTTAAAGGGACAGGGGGCGTTTACGCAGTATTTT.

The CDR3 coding sequence is TGCGCCAGCAGCAAGACAGGGACCCCCCTTAGCACAGATACGCAGTATTTT. Protein product: CASSKTGTPLSTDTQYF. The chain is built from TRBV5-1 and TRBJ2-3, with 7 nucleotides matching TRBD1. V lost 4 bases and J lost 0; bases outside the gene matches: 11. The germline gives CDR1 SGHRS, CDR2 YFSETQ. The CDR3 is 17 amino acids.

The V gene is TRBV13, the J gene TRBJ2-7; no clear D gene. The CDR3 runs to 11 residues. Germline V gene data show CDR1 as PRHDT and CDR2 as FYEKMQ (reference sequence). Trimming removed 4 bases at V and 4 bases at J, with 5 bases between. The CDR3 is CASSSGYEQYF. Here the CDR3 DNA reads TGTGCCAGCAGCTCGGGTTACGAGCAGTACTTC.

This rearrangement joins TRBV15 to TRBJ2-3; possibly TRBD2 for D (6 bases). The CDR3 runs 15 residues. Germline V CDR1 and CDR2: LNHNV, YYDKDF (reference sequence). The V gene lost 0 bases and the J gene lost 6 bases, with 13 bases spanning the gap. The CDR3 reads CATSREQGLMDTQYF. Here the CDR3 DNA reads TGTGCCACCAGCAGAGAACAAGGACTAATGGATACGCAGTATTTT. Combining the CDR3 with reference TRBV15 and TRBJ2-3 gives the whole variable domain DAMVIQNPRYQVTQFGKPVTLSCSQTLNHNVMYWYQQKSSQAPKLLFHYYDKDFNNEADTPDNFQSRRPNTSFCFLDIRSPGLGDTAMYLCATSREQGLMDTQYFGPGTRLTVL.

CDR3 sequence reads: CASWWGPYNEQFF. DNA of the CDR3: TGTGCCAGCTGGTGGGGGCCCTACAATGAGCAGTTCTTC. The rearrangement uses TRBV5-8 and TRBJ2-1; a weak D match, TRBD1 (6 bases). Germline V gene data show CDR1 as SGHTS and CDR2 as YDEGEE. The CDR3 is 13 residues long. V was trimmed by 7 bases and J by 2 bases, leaving 10 bases between them.

CDR3 sequence: CASSLVGRLAGGYEQYF. Written as DNA, the CDR3 is TGTGCCAGCAGCTTAGTAGGGAGACTAGCGGGAGGCTACGAGCAGTACTTC. This chain links TRBV11-2 with TRBJ2-7; 13 positions match TRBD2. The CDR3 runs to 17 residues. V dropped 1 base and J dropped 3; count of bases not matched to a gene: 6. Germline V gene sequence: CDR1 SGHAT, CDR2 FQNNGV.

The chain has TRBV2 and TRBJ1-2; maybe TRBD1 (5 bases). V lost 4 bases, J lost 3 bases, and 12 bases lay in between. CDR1 SNHLY and CDR2 FYNNEI come from the germline V gene. The CDR3 contains 14 residues. CDR3 sequence reads: CASSASGSDYGYTF. CDR3 nucleotide sequence: TGTGCCAGCAGTGCGTCAGGGTCCGACTATGGCTACACCTTC.

The rearrangement links TRBV4-3 to TRBJ2-1; 9 nucleotides align to TRBD2. After removal of 1 base from V and 12 bases from J, the junction contained 10 bases not matched to a gene. The CDR3 is 15 amino acids. Germline V gene lookup returns CDR1 LGHNA and CDR2 YSLEER. The DNA for the CDR3 is TGCGCCAGCAGCCAAGGGGGCGGGGGGGGATGGGGGCAGTTCTTC. Protein: CASSQGGGGGWGQFF.

The rearrangement links TRBV29-1 to TRBJ2-1; maybe TRBD1 (7 bases). This CDR3 spans 14 amino acids. V was clipped by 6 bases and J by 0 bases, with 12 bases between them. The V gene's germline CDR1 is SQVTM and CDR2 ANQGSEA. The CDR3, as DNA: TGCAGCGTCGCGGGACAGAGCTCCTACAATGAGCAGTTCTTC. It translates to CSVAGQSSYNEQFF.

The chain recombines TRBV11-2 with TRBJ2-1; perhaps TRBD1 as D (5 bases). The CDR3 spans 12 residues. Germline lookup yields CDR1 SGHAT and CDR2 FQNNGV. V lost 0 bases, J lost 11 bases, and 8 bases lay in between. The CDR3 DNA is TGTGCCAGCAGCTTAGAGGCAGGGAAGCAGTTCTTC. Protein product: CASSLEAGKQFF. Drawing the rest from reference TRBV11-2 and TRBJ2-1, the complete variable domain is EAGVAQSPRYKIIEKRQSVAFWCNPISGHATLYWYQQILGQGPKLLIQFQNNGVVDDSQLPKDRFSAERLKGVDSTLKIQPAKLEDSAVYLCASSLEAGKQFFGPGTRLTVL.

The rearrangement joins TRBV9 to TRBJ1-4; 7 bases align to TRBD1. Germline CDR1 SGDLS, CDR2 YYNGEE. This CDR3 is 16 amino acids long. Trimming cost V 0 bases and J 8 bases; bases outside gene matches: 10. CDR3 DNA sequence: TGTGCCAGCAGCGTAGGAGGGGGCGCGGAAGGGGAAAAACTGTTTTTT. This translates into CASSVGGGAEGEKLFF.

The V call is TRBV18, the J call TRBJ2-1; 9 bases map to TRBD1. The CDR3 extends over 15 amino acids. The V segment lost 6 bases and the J segment 6 bases; nucleotides outside the gene matches: 9. CDR1 is KGHSH, CDR2 LQKENI, per germline. The CDR3 sequence: CASSPGTGSGNEQFF. Here the CDR3 DNA reads TGTGCCAGCTCCCCCGGGACAGGGTCGGGCAATGAGCAGTTCTTC.

As for this clone: Other DNA sequences in the same sample also yield this CDR3. The V call is TRBV7-9, the J call TRBJ2-7; 7 bases are a match to TRBD1. Germline V gene sequence: CDR1 SEHNR, CDR2 FQNEAQ (reference sequence). The trim removed 5 bases at V and 7 bases at J, leaving 8 bases unmatched. CDR3 length: 13 amino acids. The CDR3: CASSPRTGREQYF. DNA for the CDR3: TGTGCCAGCAGCCCACGGACAGGTCGAGAGCAGTACTTC. Together with reference TRBV7-9 and TRBJ2-7, the CDR3 gives the full variable domain: DTGVSQNPRHKITKRGQNVTFRCDPISEHNRLYWYRQTLGQGPEFLTYFQNEAQLEKSRLLSDRFSAERPKGSFSTLEIQRTEQGDSAMYLCASSPRTGREQYFGPGTRLTVT.

This clone was found once. V and J are TRBV5-8 and TRBJ2-1, with 7 nucleotides matching TRBD2. Germline assignment: CDR1 SGHTS and CDR2 YDEGEE. CDR3 length: 13 amino acids. V was clipped by 9 bases and J by 7 bases; unmatched bases: 10. CDR3 in amino acids: CATERDRRNEQFF. As DNA, the CDR3 is TGTGCCACCGAGCGGGATCGACGGAATGAGCAGTTCTTC. The variable domain in full, with the rest retrieved from reference TRBV5-8 and TRBJ2-1, is EAGVTQSPTHLIKTRGQQATLRCSPISGHTSVYWYQQALGLGLQFLLWYDEGEERNRGNFPPRFSGRQFPNYSSELNVNALELEDSALYLCATERDRRNEQFFGPGTRLTVL.

The CDR3 coding sequence is TGTGCCAGCAGCTTAATTGGGGGGGGAGAGACCCAGTACTTC. This encodes CASSLIGGGETQYF. The V gene is TRBV11-3, the J gene TRBJ2-5; 7 bases match TRBD2. V lost 2 bases to trimming and J lost 4 bases; unmatched junction nucleotides: 4. This CDR3 is built from 14 residues. Germline loops: CDR1 SGHNT, CDR2 YENEEA. Together with reference TRBV11-3 and TRBJ2-5, the CDR3 gives the full variable domain: EAGVVQSPRYKIIEKKQPVAFWCNPISGHNTLYWYLQNLGQGPELLIRYENEEAVDDSQLPKDRFSAERLKGVDSTLKIQPAELGDSAVYLCASSLIGGGETQYFGPGTRLLVL.

V usage is TRBV29-1 and J usage is TRBJ1-1; unclear D gene. CDR3 length equals 16 residues. In germline, CDR1 is SQVTM, CDR2 ANQGSEA. V was clipped by 1 base and J by 1 base, with 16 bases between them. CDR3 bases: TGCAGCGTTGAAGGGAGCACCTACGAGCGGAACACTGAAGCTTTCTTT. Translated: CSVEGSTYERNTEAFF.

The rearrangement links TRBV5-1 to TRBJ1-2; 7 positions match TRBD1. Germline CDR1 reads SGHRS; CDR2 reads YFSETQ. CDR3 length equals 14 residues. V gave up 5 bases and J gave up 3 bases; unmatched junction bases: 7. CDR3 coding DNA: TGCGCCAGCAGACCGACAGGGTACGACTATGGCTACACCTTC. The encoded protein is CASRPTGYDYGYTF.